This T cell receptor beta chain was profiled in a study of T cell repertoires in cytomegalovirus infection. Study-level information: Public TCR beta signatures indicated both CMV infection and matching HLA type.

This clonotype has a count of ten or more. V lost 3 bases to trimming and J lost 8 bases, with 13 bases between them. This CDR3 comprises 13 residues. Looked up from germline, CDR1 is SEHNR and CDR2 is FQNEAQ (reference sequence). TCRdb passed the reads through MiXCR, listing each CDR3 protein once. Found here are about 740,000 distinct CDR3 sequences, 35% to 40% of them singletons; the top ten hold about 2.8%. This TCR was sampled from a human donor in good health (CMV status not recorded). Some clones in this sample may be carry-over from other donors' samples. The chain joins TRBV7-9 to TRBJ1-2, with a weak D call TRBD1 (6 bases). The sequenced sample was PBMCs. DNA of the CDR3: TGTGCCAGCAGCTTCCGCAGGGGTGGAGGCTACACCTTC. Protein: CASSFRRGGGYTF.